This TCR beta chain was retrieved from a study of STAT5B mutations in CD4+ large granular lymphocyte leukemia. Study results and caveats: Main leukemic clonotypes were patient-specific, but roughly 25% appeared at low frequency elsewhere.

Sequencing was performed with immunoSEQ multiplex PCR; in TCRdb, only in-frame clones are kept and a portion is missing. In the table there are tens of thousands of clones, roughly 88% of which are singletons. Losses at the gene ends were 3 bases for V and 8 bases for J; bases not matched to a gene: 6. The germline V gene has CDR1 SGHNT and CDR2 YENEEA. This CDR3 is built from 14 residues. Buffy coats from healthy blood donors served as controls. On this clone itself: The antigen is unknown.

The receptor comes from a human donor in good health. Material for sequencing was CD4+ T cells from blood buffy coats. This chain joins TRBV11-3 and TRBJ1-1, with 10 bases matching TRBD1. The CDR3 is CASSFSGTGVEAFF. The CDR3, as DNA: TGTGCCAGCAGCTTTTCCGGGACAGGGGTCGAAGCTTTCTTT.